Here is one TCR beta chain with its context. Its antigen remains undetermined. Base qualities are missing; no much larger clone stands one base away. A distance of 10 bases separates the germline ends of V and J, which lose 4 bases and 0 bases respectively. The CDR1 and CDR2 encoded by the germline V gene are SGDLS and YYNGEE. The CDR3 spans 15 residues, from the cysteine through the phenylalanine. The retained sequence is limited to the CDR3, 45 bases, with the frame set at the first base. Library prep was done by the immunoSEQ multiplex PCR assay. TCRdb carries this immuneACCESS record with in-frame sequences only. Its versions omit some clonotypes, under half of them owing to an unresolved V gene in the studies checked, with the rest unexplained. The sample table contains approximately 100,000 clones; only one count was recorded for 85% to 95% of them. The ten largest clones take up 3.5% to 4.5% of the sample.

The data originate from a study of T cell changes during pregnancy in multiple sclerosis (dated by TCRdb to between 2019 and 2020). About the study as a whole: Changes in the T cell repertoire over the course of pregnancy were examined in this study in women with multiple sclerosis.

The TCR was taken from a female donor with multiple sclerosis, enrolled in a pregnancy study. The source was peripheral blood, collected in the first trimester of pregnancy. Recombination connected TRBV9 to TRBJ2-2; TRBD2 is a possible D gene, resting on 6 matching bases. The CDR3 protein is CASSSGLTNTGELFF. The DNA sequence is TGTGCCAGCAGCAGCGGACTAACGAACACCGGGGAGCTGTTTTTT.